Each of the 8 T cell receptor beta chains below was sequenced from the same sample in a study of T cell repertoires in cytomegalovirus infection. A single record per CDR3 protein comes from TCRdb applying MiXCR to the reads. The sample has hundreds of thousands of distinct CDR3 sequences; 35% to 40% are singletons. Sequenced: PBMCs. These receptors all come from a human donor in good health (CMV status not recorded). Some clones in this sample may be carry-over from other donors' samples.

The table lists this clonotype with a few counts. The rearrangement links TRBV7-8 to TRBJ2-1; 12 bases are a match to TRBD2. This CDR3 contains 18 residues. J was trimmed by 10 bases and V by 4 bases; bases with no gene match: 17. Germline CDR1 SGHVS, CDR2 FQNEAQ. In nucleotides, the CDR3 is TGTGCCAGCAGCTCACGGCCGGCTAGCGGGGGGGCCCGGGGAGAGCAGTTCTTC. Translation gives CASSSRPASGGARGEQFF.

Only a few counts were recorded for this clonotype. The rearrangement uses TRBV6-1 and TRBJ2-5; the D gene is possibly TRBD2 (6 bases). V lost 4 bases to trimming and J lost 7 bases, with 19 bases between them. CDR1 and CDR2 from the germline V gene are MNHNS and SASEGT. The CDR3 runs to 15 residues. The chain's CDR3 is CASSGKDGLGGTQYF. DNA of the CDR3: TGTGCCAGCAGTGGGAAGGACGGACTGGGAGGGACCCAGTACTTC.

The rearrangement uses TRBV7-2 and TRBJ2-3, with D perhaps matching TRBD2 (5 bases). Germline values: CDR1 SGHTA, CDR2 FQGNSA. The length of the CDR3 is 15 residues. The ends were cut back, 4 bases at V and 1 base at J, with 12 bases in the middle. The CDR3 bases are TGTGCCAGCAGCTCCAGCGGTCCTGGCACAGATACGCAGTATTTT. The encoded protein is CASSSSGPGTDTQYF.

This clonotype was found a few times. The chain employs TRBV29-1 and TRBJ2-1, with D possibly being TRBD1 (6 bases). The germline gives CDR1 SQVTM, CDR2 ANQGSEA. The CDR3 spans 13 residues. Trimming removed 1 base at V and 2 bases at J, with 6 bases between. The CDR3 sequence is CSVEGGPYNEQFF. The CDR3, as DNA: TGCAGCGTTGAAGGGGGGCCCTACAATGAGCAGTTCTTC.

V gene TRBV10-3 combines with J gene TRBJ2-7; D may correspond to TRBD1 or TRBD2 (6 bases each). Germline V gene lookup returns CDR1 ENHRY and CDR2 SYGVKD. CDR3 length: 13 residues. V lost 8 bases and J 2 bases, leaving 13 bases between the germline ends. CDR3 in amino acids: CAIQGRLAYEQYF. CDR3 nucleotide sequence: TGTGCCATCCAGGGGAGGTTGGCCTACGAGCAGTACTTC.

Turning to this clonotype: This sequence may be a read error, since a much larger clone differs from it by one base. This chain connects TRBV6-8 to TRBJ1-2; 8 positions match TRBD1. This CDR3 region has 13 residues. CDR1 and CDR2 from the germline V gene are MNHGY and SAAAGT. CDR3 region: CAISADRVYGYTF. CDR3 sequence (DNA): TGTGCCATCAGTGCGGACAGGGTCTATGGCTACACCTTC.

CDR3 amino acids: CASRPGVPQPQHF. Written as DNA, the CDR3 is TGTGCCAGCAGACCGGGTGTCCCTCAGCCCCAGCATTTT. The chain employs TRBV28 and TRBJ1-5; D remains ambiguous. V lost 6 bases to trimming and J lost 6 bases, with 12 bases between them. This CDR3 region has 13 residues. Germline assignment: CDR1 MDHEN and CDR2 SYDVKM.

This clonotype has more than one count but fewer than ten. This chain connects TRBV24-1 to TRBJ2-1, with 11 bases aligning to TRBD2. This CDR3 is built from 16 residues. The junction had 5 bases not matched to a gene; V was cut back by 4 bases and J by 4 bases. Looked up from germline, CDR1 is KGHDR and CDR2 is SFDVKD. This CDR3 reads CATSDAGTSGYNEQFF. CDR3 DNA: TGTGCCACCAGTGACGCCGGGACTAGCGGTTACAATGAGCAGTTCTTC.